One sample yielded the 2 T cell receptor beta chains listed below, sequenced in a study of blood T cells in healthy people across ages. Through a sample-barcoded 5' primer and a J-beta primer mix, a second PCR was run for 7 to 11 cycles. TCRdb re-called the 5' RACE reads through MiXCR, storing one row per CDR3 protein. The data hold hundreds of thousands of distinct CDR3 sequences, with 45% to 70% observed a single time. The sequenced sample was blood. These receptors all stem from a man between 35 and 55 years old in good health.

This clonotype was seen a few times. The J gene is TRBJ2-7, the V gene TRBV3-1; no reliable D call. Judging by the DNA end, TRBJ2-5 fits better; the J call may be wrong. The CDR3 has 16 residues. Germline V gives CDR1 LGHDT, CDR2 YNNKEL (reference sequence). The chain's CDR3 is CASSQYHYRPGETQYF. The DNA for the CDR3 is TGTGCCAGCAGCCAATACCACTATCGCCCGGGAGAGACCCAGTACTTC.

The chain employs TRBV7-9 and TRBJ2-5; D might be TRBD1 (6 bases). Looked up from germline, CDR1 is SEHNR and CDR2 is FQNEAQ (reference sequence). Trimming took 5 bases from V and 4 from J, leaving 11 bases between them. The CDR3 covers 13 residues. The CDR3 DNA reads TGTGCCAGCAGCCAAGAAGGGGGAGAGACCCAGTACTTC. Amino acid sequence: CASSQEGGETQYF.